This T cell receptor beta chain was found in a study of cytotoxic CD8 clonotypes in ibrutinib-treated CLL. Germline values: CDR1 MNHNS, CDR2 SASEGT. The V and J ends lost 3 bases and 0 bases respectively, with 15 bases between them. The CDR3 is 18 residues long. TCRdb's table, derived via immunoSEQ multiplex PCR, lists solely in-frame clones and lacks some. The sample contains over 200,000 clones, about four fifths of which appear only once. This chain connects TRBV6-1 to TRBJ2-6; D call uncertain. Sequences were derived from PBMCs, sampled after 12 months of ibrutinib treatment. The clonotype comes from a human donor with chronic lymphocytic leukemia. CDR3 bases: TGTGCCAGCAGTGACTGGACCCCCCCTTCCTCTGGGGCCAACGTCCTGACTTTC. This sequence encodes CASSDWTPPSSGANVLTF.